This T cell receptor (beta chain) comes out of a study of blood T cell repertoires in COVID-19. Recruits, aged about 18 to 90 years, lived in approximately 26 US areas. With 1 base removed from V and 7 bases from J, the gap between germline ends came to 4 bases. Looked up from germline, CDR1 is SGHTA and CDR2 is FQGNSA. The CDR3 contains 11 residues. The table came from immunoSEQ multiplex PCR; TCRdb's copy has only in-frame clones and leaves some out. This sample has 280,000 or so clones, with 70% to 90% found just once. The clonotype was recovered from a man aged 25 to 45 who had recovered from COVID-19. The sample comprised PBMCs or T cells enriched from blood (not recorded which). The chain has TRBV7-2 and TRBJ1-1; D unresolved. CDR3 sequence (DNA): TGTGCCAGCAGCTTAGACGGTGAAGCTTTCTTT. This encodes CASSLDGEAFF.